The 16 T cell receptor beta chains reported below all come from one sample, sequenced in a study of blood T cell repertoires in COVID-19. Profiling relied on immunoSEQ multiplex PCR, and the TCRdb table lists in-frame clones only, not all of them. The profile shows 140,000 to 150,000 clones, 80% to 90% of them singletons. Specimen: peripheral blood. The receptor set was obtained from an older woman with active COVID-19.

The CDR3 DNA reads TGCGCCAGCAGCCACGACAGGGTAATAGGGACCGGGGAGCTGTTTTTT. It is translated as CASSHDRVIGTGELFF. V usage is TRBV4-3 and J usage is TRBJ2-2; 7 bases map to TRBD1. J gave up 5 bases and V 3 bases, and 9 bases lay outside the gene matches. CDR3 length: 16 residues. Germline values: CDR1 LGHNA, CDR2 YSLEER.

The chain is built from TRBV7-8 and TRBJ2-3; 7 bases are a match to TRBD1. From germline, CDR1 is SGHVS and CDR2 FQNEAQ. The V gene end was trimmed by 0 bases and the J gene end by 5 bases; junction bases not matched to a gene: 2. The CDR3 spans 14 residues. The CDR3 nucleotides are TGTGCCAGCAGCTTAGCAGGGGGCGGAGATACGCAGTATTTT. Encoded protein: CASSLAGGGDTQYF.

The J gene is TRBJ1-1, the V gene TRBV5-4, with D possibly matching TRBD1 (6 bases). The CDR3 sequence is 15 residues long. Trimming pared 4 bases from V and 1 base from J, leaving 14 bases between. CDR1 is SGHNT, CDR2 YYREEE, per germline (reference sequence). CDR3 in DNA: TGTGCCAGCAGCCCCGGACAGTGGCAGAACACTGAAGCTTTCTTT. It codes for CASSPGQWQNTEAFF.

The J gene is TRBJ2-3, the V gene TRBV5-4, with 13 nucleotides matching TRBD2. CDR1 SGHNT and CDR2 YYREEE come from the germline V gene (reference sequence). Unmatched junction bases numbered 10, after V lost 2 bases and J lost 4 bases. The length of the CDR3 is 18 residues. The CDR3 loop is CASSFKFGLAGVADTQYF. The CDR3 DNA sequence: TGTGCCAGCAGCTTTAAGTTTGGACTAGCGGGAGTGGCAGATACGCAGTATTTT.

Only one count was recorded for this clone. The V gene is TRBV18, the J gene TRBJ2-4, with 10 bases fitting TRBD1. Germline V gene sequence: CDR1 KGHSH, CDR2 LQKENI. The CDR3 spans 16 residues. The ends lost 1 base at V and 6 bases at J; junction bases unmatched: 6. CDR3 region: CASSPQTGTGANIQYF. The CDR3 DNA reads TGTGCCAGCTCACCACAAACCGGGACAGGGGCAAACATTCAGTACTTC. The full variable domain, in which reference TRBV18 and TRBJ2-4 provide the parts outside the CDR3, is NAGVMQNPRHLVRRRGQEARLRCSPMKGHSHVYWYRQLPEEGLKFMVYLQKENIIDESGMPKERFSAEFPKEGPSILRIQQVVRGDSAAYFCASSPQTGTGANIQYFGAGTRLSVL.

V and J are TRBV10-2 and TRBJ2-1; 13 nucleotides align to TRBD2. V lost 4 bases and J lost 4; bases outside the gene matches: 4. The CDR3 contains 16 residues. CDR1 is WSHSY, CDR2 SAAADI, per germline. The CDR3 nucleotides are TGCGCCAGCAGTGGCGGGGGACTAGCGGGGTACAATGAGCAGTTCTTC. This gives the protein CASSGGGLAGYNEQFF.

This clone was found once. The V and J genes are TRBV5-6 and TRBJ2-3; D unresolved. The germline gives CDR1 SGHDT, CDR2 YYEEEE. V was cut by 0 bases and J by 1 base, with 9 bases left in between. The CDR3 runs 15 residues. The CDR3, as DNA: TGTGCCAGCAGCTTGGCAGGTTTTGGCACAGATACGCAGTATTTT. It translates to CASSLAGFGTDTQYF.

This sequence joins TRBV18 and TRBJ2-1, with 8 bases fitting TRBD1. CDR1 KGHSH and CDR2 LQKENI come from the germline V gene. The V and J ends lost 6 bases and 7 bases, in that order; junction bases with no gene match: 5. The CDR3 loop spans 13 amino acids. Here the CDR3 DNA reads TGTGCCAGCTCGCCTACAGGGGGGAATGAGCAGTTCTTC. Its translation is CASSPTGGNEQFF.

The rearrangement uses TRBV20-1 and TRBJ2-1, with 11 positions matching TRBD2. This CDR3 is 16 amino acids long. The V and J ends lost 3 bases and 5 bases, in that order; junction bases with no gene match: 9. Germline V CDR1 and CDR2: DFQATT, SNEGSKA (reference sequence). The CDR3 loop reads CSASPLLAGGNNEQFF. DNA for the CDR3: TGCAGTGCTAGTCCCCTCCTAGCGGGAGGAAACAATGAGCAGTTCTTC.

The chain joins TRBV4-2 to TRBJ2-3, with 9 nucleotides matching TRBD2. V was pared by 4 bases and J by 4 bases, with 9 bases of the junction left unmatched. CDR1 is LGHNA and CDR2 is YNFKEQ in the germline V gene. This CDR3 comprises 16 residues. CDR3 sequence (DNA): TGTGCCAGCAGCCCGCCGGGACTAGCAGTACCAGATACGCAGTATTTT. It specifies CASSPPGLAVPDTQYF.

The rearrangement links TRBV28 to TRBJ2-7, with no clear D. Germline-derived CDR1 and CDR2 are MDHEN and SYDVKM. This CDR3 has 10 amino acids. V lost 8 bases to trimming and J lost 3 bases, with 5 bases between them. The CDR3: CASADYEQYF. The CDR3 DNA is TGTGCCAGCGCGGACTACGAGCAGTACTTC.

The CDR3 bases are TGTGCCAGCAGCCTCCGACCGGGACTAGCGGGAGCGGCCTACGAGCAGTACTTC. Translated: CASSLRPGLAGAAYEQYF. The rearrangement uses TRBV3-1 (or the pseudogene TRBV3-2) and TRBJ2-7; 14 bases match TRBD2. This CDR3 region has 18 residues. Germline assignment: CDR1 LGHDT and CDR2 YNNKEL (reference sequence). V was pared by 4 bases and J by 2 bases, with 10 bases of the junction left unmatched.

V and J are TRBV9 and TRBJ2-2; D possibly corresponds to TRBD1 (6 bases). Germline CDR1 reads SGDLS; CDR2 reads YYNGEE. The V end was cut by 5 bases, the J end by 6 bases, with 17 bases between. The CDR3 contains 15 residues. The CDR3 region is CASSPSQGSSGELFF. Here the CDR3 DNA reads TGTGCCAGCAGTCCCTCACAGGGCTCATCCGGGGAGCTGTTTTTT.

The rearrangement joins TRBV28 to TRBJ2-1, with 14 bases matching TRBD2. The CDR3 totals 18 residues. Germline-derived CDR1 and CDR2 are MDHEN and SYDVKM. Losses at the gene ends were 2 bases for V and 0 bases for J; bases not matched to a gene: 3. CDR3 bases: TGTGCCAGCAGTTTACTGGGACTAGCGGGAGTCTCCTACAATGAGCAGTTCTTC. Its protein product is CASSLLGLAGVSYNEQFF.

Of note for this clone: The junction departs from germline at one end; a sequencing error may be responsible. This chain links TRBV29-1 with TRBJ2-3, with D perhaps TRBD1 (6 bases). This CDR3 is built from 13 residues. The germline gives CDR1 SQVTM, CDR2 ANQGSEA. The CDR3 DNA follows: TGCAGCGTTGCGTACCTTTTGACAGGTACGCAGTATTTT. Translating it yields CSVAYLLTGTQYF.

The rearrangement links TRBV7-9 to TRBJ2-1; a weak D match, TRBD1 (7 bases). The V and J ends lost 2 bases and 9 bases respectively, with 23 bases between them. The germline V gene encodes CDR1 SEHNR and CDR2 FQNEAQ (reference sequence). The CDR3 runs 17 residues. The CDR3 sequence: CASSLIDWGDSKGEQFF. The DNA of the CDR3 is TGTGCCAGCAGCTTAATCGATTGGGGGGACAGCAAGGGTGAGCAGTTCTTC.